Listed below are T cell receptor beta chains from one sample, sequenced in a study of shared clonotypes between healthy human individuals. Measured with immunoSEQ multiplex PCR; TCRdb has only the in-frame clones, and not every one. The sample lists about 1.5 million clones, roughly 96% occurring once. Sequenced input: naive CD4+ T cells sorted from blood. The receptors derive from a man aged 25-40 years in good health. CDR3s include the opening cysteine and the closing phenylalanine or tryptophan. The D gene is left open where the match is weak. Clone size appears in some rows only: once, few, many, or a class for an expanded clone.

clone size: once; V gene: TRBV9; J gene: TRBJ2-2; D gene: TRBD1; CDR3 protein: CASSPTQGANTGELFF; CDR3 DNA: TGTGCCAGCAGCCCGACTCAGGGGGCGAACACCGGGGAGCTGTTTTTT
clone size: .; V gene: TRBV11-2; J gene: TRBJ2-2; D gene: .; CDR3 protein: CASSLGAGELFF; CDR3 DNA: TGTGCCAGCAGCTTGGGGGCCGGGGAGCTGTTTTTT
clone size: .; V gene: TRBV7-9; J gene: TRBJ2-7; D gene: .; CDR3 protein: CASSRPGGSYEQYF; CDR3 DNA: TGTGCCAGCAGCCGCCCAGGGGGGTCCTACGAGCAGTACTTC
clone size: .; V gene: TRBV5-5; J gene: TRBJ1-4; D gene: .; CDR3 protein: CASSLVGRENEKLFF; CDR3 DNA: TGTGCCAGCAGCTTGGTTGGAAGGGAGAATGAAAAACTGTTTTTT
clone size: once; V gene: TRBV5-1; J gene: TRBJ1-1; D gene: .; CDR3 protein: CASSEGPHTEAFF; CDR3 DNA: TGCGCCAGCAGCGAGGGGCCGCACACTGAAGCTTTCTTT
clone size: .; V gene: TRBV5-1; J gene: TRBJ2-1; D gene: .; CDR3 protein: CASSLPGTYNEQFF; CDR3 DNA: TGCGCCAGCAGCTTGCCCGGTACCTACAATGAGCAGTTCTTC
clone size: .; V gene: TRBV5-5; J gene: TRBJ2-7; D gene: .; CDR3 protein: CASSSGFYEQYF; CDR3 DNA: TGTGCCAGCAGCTCGGGTTTTTACGAGCAGTACTTC
clone size: .; V gene: TRBV28; J gene: TRBJ1-4; D gene: .; CDR3 protein: CASSFPGATNEKLFF; CDR3 DNA: TGTGCCAGCAGTTTTCCCGGCGCAACTAATGAAAAACTGTTTTTT
clone size: .; V gene: TRBV29-1; J gene: TRBJ2-3; D gene: .; CDR3 protein: CSVEGGLVDTQYF; CDR3 DNA: TGCAGCGTTGAGGGGGGTTTGGTAGATACGCAGTATTTT
clone size: .; V gene: TRBV11-2; J gene: TRBJ2-7; D gene: TRBD2; CDR3 protein: CASSPGLAGSPEQYF; CDR3 DNA: TGTGCCAGCAGCCCGGGACTAGCGGGATCCCCCGAGCAGTACTTC
clone size: .; V gene: TRBV6-1; J gene: TRBJ2-4; D gene: TRBD1; CDR3 protein: CASSVRRDRETKNIQYF; CDR3 DNA: TGTGCCAGCAGTGTACGCCGGGACAGGGAAACCAAAAACATTCAGTACTTC
clone size: .; V gene: TRBV27; J gene: TRBJ2-3; D gene: TRBD2; CDR3 protein: CASSSSLAGSDTQYF; CDR3 DNA: TGTGCCAGCAGTTCGAGTCTAGCGGGATCGGATACGCAGTATTTT
clone size: .; V gene: TRBV5-4; J gene: TRBJ2-1; D gene: .; CDR3 protein: CASSHDRKNEQFF; CDR3 DNA: TGTGCCAGCAGCCACGACAGGAAAAATGAGCAGTTCTTC
clone size: .; V gene: TRBV5-1; J gene: TRBJ2-5; D gene: .; CDR3 protein: CASSYSLQETQYF; CDR3 DNA: TGCGCCAGCAGCTACTCGTTACAAGAGACCCAGTACTTC
clone size: .; V gene: TRBV5-1; J gene: TRBJ2-1; D gene: TRBD1; CDR3 protein: CASSWDRVDEQFF; CDR3 DNA: TGCGCCAGCAGCTGGGACAGGGTGGACGAGCAGTTCTTC
clone size: .; V gene: TRBV4-1; J gene: TRBJ2-3; D gene: .; CDR3 protein: CASSQVPVGGLGTDTQYF; CDR3 DNA: TGCGCCAGCAGCCAAGTACCCGTCGGGGGTTTAGGCACAGATACGCAGTATTTT
clone size: .; V gene: TRBV4-1; J gene: TRBJ2-4; D gene: TRBD2; CDR3 protein: CASSQGWAAGVAKNIQYF; CDR3 DNA: TGCGCCAGCAGCCAAGGATGGGCGGCGGGAGTGGCCAAAAACATTCAGTACTTC
clone size: .; V gene: TRBV27; J gene: TRBJ2-7; D gene: .; CDR3 protein: CASSRSSTGSYEQYF; CDR3 DNA: TGTGCCAGCAGTCGATCCTCGACAGGCTCCTACGAGCAGTACTTC
clone size: few; V gene: TRBV27; J gene: TRBJ2-2; D gene: .; CDR3 protein: CASRLTNTGELFF; CDR3 DNA: TGTGCCAGCCGCTTGACTAACACCGGGGAGCTGTTTTTT
clone size: .; V gene: TRBV5-1; J gene: TRBJ1-1; D gene: .; CDR3 protein: CASSLDGLNTEAFF; CDR3 DNA: TGCGCCAGCAGCTTGGACGGACTGAACACTGAAGCTTTCTTT
clone size: .; V gene: TRBV29-1; J gene: TRBJ1-2; D gene: .; CDR3 protein: CSAHDGTAKGYTF; CDR3 DNA: TGCAGCGCTCATGATGGGACCGCAAAGGGCTACACCTTC
clone size: .; V gene: TRBV7-9; J gene: TRBJ1-4; D gene: .; CDR3 protein: CASSLNGNEKLFF; CDR3 DNA: TGTGCCAGCAGCTTAAATGGTAATGAAAAACTGTTTTTT
clone size: .; V gene: TRBV28; J gene: TRBJ2-7; D gene: .; CDR3 protein: CASQQIPEFSYEQYF; CDR3 DNA: TGTGCCAGCCAGCAAATCCCGGAGTTCTCGTACGAGCAGTACTTC
clone size: .; V gene: TRBV5-1; J gene: TRBJ2-1; D gene: .; CDR3 protein: CASSLDSGYNEQFF; CDR3 DNA: TGCGCCAGCAGCTTGGATTCCGGGTACAATGAGCAGTTCTTC
clone size: .; V gene: TRBV19; J gene: TRBJ2-7; D gene: .; CDR3 protein: CASRHERSPSHEQYF; CDR3 DNA: TGTGCCAGTAGACATGAACGGTCTCCCTCCCACGAGCAGTACTTC
clone size: .; V gene: TRBV6-5; J gene: TRBJ2-7; D gene: TRBD2; CDR3 protein: CASIRRLAGSYEQYF; CDR3 DNA: TGTGCCAGCATCCGGCGGCTAGCGGGGTCCTACGAGCAGTACTTC
clone size: .; V gene: TRBV9; J gene: TRBJ2-5; D gene: .; CDR3 protein: CASSVLSWDSQETQYF; CDR3 DNA: TGTGCCAGCAGCGTATTATCGTGGGATTCCCAAGAGACCCAGTACTTC
clone size: .; V gene: TRBV6-5; J gene: TRBJ1-4; D gene: TRBD1; CDR3 protein: CASSRQGPREKLFF; CDR3 DNA: TGTGCCAGCAGTCGACAGGGGCCTAGGGAAAAACTGTTTTTT
clone size: .; V gene: TRBV5-1; J gene: TRBJ2-2; D gene: TRBD2; CDR3 protein: CASSLTSGFPGELFF; CDR3 DNA: TGCGCCAGCAGCTTGACTAGCGGGTTCCCTGGGGAGCTGTTTTTT
clone size: .; V gene: TRBV6-6; J gene: TRBJ2-2; D gene: TRBD2; CDR3 protein: CASRGLAGYTGELFF; CDR3 DNA: TGTGCCAGCAGAGGACTAGCGGGGTACACCGGGGAGCTGTTTTTT
clone size: .; V gene: TRBV15; J gene: TRBJ2-7; D gene: TRBD1; CDR3 protein: CATSRGGTGTYEQYF; CDR3 DNA: TGTGCCACCAGCAGGGGGGGGACAGGGACCTACGAGCAGTACTTC
clone size: once; V gene: TRBV19; J gene: TRBJ2-2; D gene: .; CDR3 protein: CATLLTSMGGELFF; CDR3 DNA: TGTGCCACCCTACTTACCTCAATGGGCGGGGAGCTGTTTTTT
clone size: .; V gene: TRBV5-6; J gene: TRBJ2-7; D gene: .; CDR3 protein: CASSLVYRWDPYEQYF; CDR3 DNA: TGTGCCAGCAGCTTGGTTTACAGGTGGGACCCCTACGAGCAGTACTTC
clone size: .; V gene: TRBV6-1; J gene: TRBJ2-1; D gene: .; CDR3 protein: CACRGSYNEQFF; CDR3 DNA: TGTGCCTGTAGGGGGTCCTACAATGAGCAGTTCTTC
clone size: .; V gene: TRBV7-9; J gene: TRBJ1-1; D gene: .; CDR3 protein: CASSLPGTASEAFF; CDR3 DNA: TGTGCCAGCAGCCTTCCCGGGACGGCTAGTGAAGCTTTCTTT
clone size: .; V gene: TRBV7-3; J gene: TRBJ2-1; D gene: TRBD2; CDR3 protein: CASSRWTSGILPYNEQFF; CDR3 DNA: TGTGCCAGCAGCCGCTGGACTAGCGGGATACTACCCTACAATGAGCAGTTCTTC
clone size: .; V gene: TRBV4-1; J gene: TRBJ2-1; D gene: TRBD2; CDR3 protein: CASSQERISGRASSYNEQFF; CDR3 DNA: TGCGCCAGCAGCCAAGAGAGGATTAGCGGGAGGGCTAGCTCCTACAATGAGCAGTTCTTC
clone size: few; V gene: TRBV4-1; J gene: TRBJ1-1; D gene: TRBD1; CDR3 protein: CASSLSPTGVEAFF; CDR3 DNA: TGCGCCAGCAGCCTCTCGCCAACAGGGGTTGAAGCTTTCTTT
clone size: .; V gene: TRBV10-2; J gene: TRBJ2-7; D gene: TRBD2; CDR3 protein: CASRLAGGNMGEQYF; CDR3 DNA: TGCGCCAGCAGACTAGCGGGAGGGAATATGGGTGAGCAGTACTTC
clone size: .; V gene: TRBV9; J gene: TRBJ2-1; D gene: .; CDR3 protein: CASSVEPLYNEQFF; CDR3 DNA: TGTGCCAGCAGCGTAGAACCGCTCTACAATGAGCAGTTCTTC
clone size: .; V gene: TRBV5-4; J gene: TRBJ2-5; D gene: .; CDR3 protein: CASSLDLIAGKRETQYF; CDR3 DNA: TGTGCCAGCAGCTTGGACCTAATAGCAGGAAAGAGAGAGACCCAGTACTTC
clone size: .; V gene: TRBV5-6; J gene: TRBJ2-1; D gene: .; CDR3 protein: CASSLNSEQFF; CDR3 DNA: TGTGCCAGCAGCTTGAACAGTGAGCAGTTCTTC
clone size: .; V gene: TRBV5-4; J gene: TRBJ2-3; D gene: TRBD2; CDR3 protein: CASSLALAGGRADTQYF; CDR3 DNA: TGTGCCAGCAGCTTGGCACTAGCGGGAGGCCGGGCAGATACGCAGTATTTT
clone size: once; V gene: TRBV28; J gene: TRBJ2-5; D gene: .; CDR3 protein: CASSSSGTQETQYF; CDR3 DNA: TGTGCCAGCAGTTCAAGCGGAACCCAAGAGACCCAGTACTTC
clone size: .; V gene: TRBV9; J gene: TRBJ2-5; D gene: .; CDR3 protein: CASSVGMVETQYF; CDR3 DNA: TGTGCCAGCAGCGTAGGTATGGTGGAGACCCAGTACTTC
clone size: once; V gene: TRBV28; J gene: TRBJ2-7; D gene: TRBD2; CDR3 protein: CASSSGHSYEQYF; CDR3 DNA: TGTGCCAGCTCTAGCGGACACTCCTACGAGCAGTACTTC
clone size: .; V gene: TRBV2; J gene: TRBJ2-2; D gene: .; CDR3 protein: CASRLVTGELFF; CDR3 DNA: TGTGCCAGCAGGCTGGTCACCGGGGAGCTGTTTTTT
clone size: .; V gene: TRBV5-1; J gene: TRBJ1-2; D gene: .; CDR3 protein: CASSLLSGANYGYTF; CDR3 DNA: TGCGCCAGCAGCTTGTTGTCGGGAGCTAACTATGGCTACACCTTC
clone size: .; V gene: TRBV7-9; J gene: TRBJ2-5; D gene: .; CDR3 protein: CASSSVVYQETQYF; CDR3 DNA: TGTGCCAGCAGCTCAGTAGTGTACCAAGAGACCCAGTACTTC
clone size: once; V gene: TRBV14; J gene: TRBJ2-7; D gene: TRBD1; CDR3 protein: CASSLGQGAFLYEQYF; CDR3 DNA: TGTGCCAGCAGCCTAGGACAGGGGGCTTTTCTCTACGAGCAGTACTTC
clone size: .; V gene: TRBV5-1; J gene: TRBJ2-7; D gene: .; CDR3 protein: CASSLAGVVGAYEQYF; CDR3 DNA: TGCGCCAGCAGCTTGGCAGGGGTGGTAGGGGCCTACGAGCAGTACTTC